This T cell receptor (beta chain) was recovered during a study of PD-1 blockade in classical Hodgkin lymphoma. General study results and limits: Those achieving complete response showed baseline diversity like newly diagnosed patients. By C4D1, CD4+ diversity increased significantly, especially in complete responders.

Germline-derived CDR1 and CDR2 are GTSNPN and SVGIG (reference sequence). Trimming stripped 7 bases from V and 1 base from J, with 7 bases between. The CDR3 covers 11 residues. Profiling relied on immunoSEQ multiplex PCR, and the TCRdb table lists in-frame clones only, not all of them. This table holds about 20,000 clones, over 70% found once. Following autologous stem cell transplantation, relapse occurred in every patient, and exposure to brentuximab vedotin varied. Turning to this clone: Its antigen remains unknown.

The starting material was peripheral blood mononuclear cells (PBMCs), obtained before the second cycle of nivolumab. J is TRBJ1-1 and V is TRBV30, with D uncertain. The TCR sequence derives from a human donor with classical Hodgkin lymphoma. The CDR3 nucleotides read TGTGCCTCTACAGCGAACACTGAAGCTTTCTTT. Its protein product is CASTANTEAFF. Complete variable domain (other parts from reference TRBV30 and TRBJ1-1): SQTIHQWPATLVQPVGSPLSLECTVEGTSNPNLYWYRQAAGRGLQLLFYSVGIGQISSEVPQNLSASRPQDRQFILSSKKLLLSDSGFYLCASTANTEAFFGQGTRLTVV.